What follows describes a single T cell receptor beta chain. This entry belongs to a study of blood T cell repertoires in COVID-19. At the level of the study: Acute-phase and convalescent COVID-19 samples originated in the United States, Italy and Spain. PBMCs, B-cell-depleted T cells, or T cells were the source of the cDNA or gDNA that made up the material.

The CDR3 consists of 17 residues. The ends were cut back, 3 bases at V and 1 base at J, with 18 bases in the middle. The germline CDR1 and CDR2 sequences are SGHTS and YDEGEE. Sequencing was performed with immunoSEQ multiplex PCR; in TCRdb, only in-frame clones are kept and a portion is missing. The repertoire holds approximately 140,000 clones, with around nine tenths as singletons. The sequencing sample was made of peripheral blood. This sequence originates from a woman between 40 and 55 years old with acute or convalescent COVID-19. The rearrangement links TRBV5-8 to TRBJ2-3, with D maybe TRBD1 (6 bases). CDR3 in DNA: TGTGCCAGCAGCTGGGGTCAGGGGTCTAGGGGCACAGATACGCAGTATTTT. Translating gives CASSWGQGSRGTDTQYF.